This T cell receptor (beta chain) was recovered during a study of T cell responses to AZD1222 COVID-19 vaccine. General observations from the study: Compared with day 0, the breadth and depth of the Spike-specific TCR repertoire rose significantly after two doses of AZD1222.

Data came from immunoSEQ multiplex PCR; TCRdb stores just in-frame clones and leaves some out. The profile shows 150,000 to 200,000 clones, almost 95% of them singletons. The CDR3 runs 14 residues. In germline, CDR1 is KGHDR, CDR2 SFDVKD. The V gene lost 5 bases and the J gene lost 3 bases, with 10 bases spanning the gap. Notes on this clone: Its antigen remains unidentified.

The source was peripheral blood, collected on day 0 of AZD1222 vaccination. The chain couples TRBV24-1 to TRBJ1-5; tentative D call: TRBD1 (6 bases). This clonotype was sampled from an adult in good health. CDR3 DNA: TGTGCCACCAGTGGCCGGGACATCAATCAGCCCCAGCATTTT. Encoded protein: CATSGRDINQPQHF.